The 16 T cell receptor beta chains below all came from one sample that was sequenced in a study of blood T cell repertoires in COVID-19 (dated by TCRdb to about 2020). The library was built by means of the immunoSEQ multiplex PCR assay. This is the immuneACCESS table as TCRdb keeps it, with only in-frame sequences that have V and J called. A part of the clones is gone; compared with another copy, unresolved V genes explain less than half, and the rest is unexplained. The sample records hundreds of thousands of clones, about 87% of which are singletons. Over 1% of the sample is taken by the ten largest. The sample was peripheral blood. These receptors all stem from a man in his 70s with acute or convalescent COVID-19.

The V call is TRBV3-1 (or the pseudogene TRBV3-2), the J call TRBJ1-2, with 8 bases identical to TRBD1. Germline V gene data show CDR1 as LGHDT and CDR2 as YNNKEL (reference sequence). V lost 4 bases to trimming and J lost 4 bases; unmatched junction nucleotides: 5. CDR3 length: 14 amino acids. DNA for the CDR3: TGTGCCAGCAGCCGGGGAGGACAGGGCTATGGCTACACCTTC. This gives the protein CASSRGGQGYGYTF.

V usage is TRBV3-1 (or the pseudogene TRBV3-2) and J usage is TRBJ1-5; D call uncertain. The CDR3 extends over 15 amino acids. Between the trimmed V and J ends, which lost 4 bases and 0 bases, there was a span of 10 bases. Per the germline V gene, CDR1 is LGHDT and CDR2 is YNNKEL (reference sequence). The CDR3 spells CASSLTWNSNQPQHF. The CDR3 nucleotides read TGTGCCAGCAGCCTGACTTGGAATAGCAATCAGCCCCAGCATTTT.

The V gene is TRBV27, the J gene TRBJ2-1; weak D call: TRBD2 (5 bases). This CDR3 is built from 13 residues. Germline V lookup: CDR1 MNHEY, CDR2 SMNVEV (reference sequence). With 3 bases removed from V and 5 bases from J, the gap between germline ends came to 8 bases. In DNA form, the CDR3 reads TGTGCCAGCAGTTTCGGACTTAACAATGAGCAGTTCTTC. This sequence encodes CASSFGLNNEQFF.

The V call is TRBV19, the J call TRBJ2-2; TRBD1 is a possible D gene (6 bases). V was cut by 7 bases and J by 1 base, with 13 bases left in between. The CDR3 sequence is 15 residues long. Per the germline V gene, CDR1 is LNHDA and CDR2 is SQIVND (reference sequence). The CDR3 reads CASIKGHLNTGELFF. The CDR3 DNA sequence: TGTGCCAGTATTAAGGGACACCTGAACACCGGGGAGCTGTTTTTT.

V gene TRBV7-9 combines with J gene TRBJ2-1; D is possibly TRBD1 (6 bases). Trimming shortened V by 4 bases and J by 7 bases, and 20 bases separated the two germline ends. This CDR3 contains 16 residues. CDR1 is SEHNR, CDR2 FQNEAQ, per germline (reference sequence). The CDR3 spells CASSSMPGQRGNEQFF. CDR3 DNA: TGTGCCAGCAGCTCTATGCCGGGACAAAGGGGTAATGAGCAGTTCTTC.

The rearrangement links TRBV7-7 to TRBJ2-5; TRBD1 aligns across 11 bases. Germline CDR1 and CDR2: SSHAT and FNYEAQ (reference sequence). The CDR3 is 15 residues long. V gave up 2 bases and J gave up 5 bases; unmatched junction bases: 4. The CDR3 protein is CASSLLGTGGETQYF. The CDR3 bases are TGTGCCAGCAGCTTACTTGGGACAGGGGGTGAGACCCAGTACTTC.

V is TRBV18 and J is TRBJ2-1, with a tentative D call TRBD2 (5 bases). Looked up from germline, CDR1 is KGHSH and CDR2 is LQKENI. The CDR3 totals 16 residues. The V end was cut by 2 bases, the J end by 6 bases, with 17 bases between. The CDR3 reads CASSPNERRWSNEQFF. In DNA form, the CDR3 reads TGTGCCAGCTCACCAAATGAGAGGAGGTGGTCCAATGAGCAGTTCTTC.

This clone appeared a few times. The chain joins TRBV5-6 to TRBJ1-1; the match to TRBD1 covers 7 bases. Per germline, CDR1 SGHDT and CDR2 YYEEEE. This CDR3 region has 18 residues. Germline trimming cut 4 bases from V and 2 bases from J; bases unmatched to any gene: 17. The CDR3 loop is CASSVGLDRANLNTEAFF. The CDR3 coding sequence is TGTGCCAGCAGCGTAGGTCTTGACAGGGCAAACCTCAACACTGAAGCTTTCTTT. Full variable domain (rest looked up from reference TRBV5-6 and TRBJ1-1): DAGVTQSPTHLIKTRGQQVTLRCSPKSGHDTVSWYQQALGQGPQFIFQYYEEEERQRGNFPDRFSGHQFPNYSSELNVNALLLGDSALYLCASSVGLDRANLNTEAFFGQGTRLTVV.

This sequence joins TRBV6-5 and TRBJ1-4; 7 nucleotides match TRBD1. Per the germline V gene, CDR1 is MNHEY and CDR2 is SVGAGI. This CDR3 contains 14 residues. The J segment lost 7 bases and the V segment lost 6 bases, leaving 8 bases of the junction unmatched. The CDR3 spells CASSPRGLGEKLFF. The CDR3 DNA follows: TGTGCCAGCAGCCCCAGGGGGTTGGGTGAAAAACTGTTTTTT.

This clone has only a few counts. This chain uses TRBV14 with TRBJ1-5; D is perhaps TRBD1 (6 bases). This CDR3 is 13 amino acids long. CDR1 is SGHDN, CDR2 FVKESK, per germline. The V and J ends lost 4 bases and 7 bases respectively, with 11 bases between them. As DNA, the CDR3 is TGTGCCAGCAGCCCGGGGGGCACGCAGCCCCAGCATTTT. Its protein is CASSPGGTQPQHF.

The chain combines TRBV9 with TRBJ2-3; 16 bases map to TRBD2. The germline V gene encodes CDR1 SGDLS and CDR2 YYNGEE. After removal of 4 bases from V and 6 bases from J, the junction contained 8 bases not matched to a gene. This CDR3 contains 17 residues. The CDR3 spells CASSFSGTSGGVDTQYF. For the CDR3, the DNA is TGTGCCAGCAGCTTCTCCGGGACTAGCGGGGGGGTGGATACGCAGTATTTT.

This clone turned up a few times. The V and J genes are TRBV6-2 or TRBV6-3 and TRBJ1-1; tentatively, D is TRBD1 (5 bases). CDR1 and CDR2 from the germline V gene are MNHEY and SVGEGT. Trimming removed 5 bases from V and 5 bases from J, with 12 bases in between. This CDR3 comprises 13 residues. In DNA form, the CDR3 reads TGTGCCAGCAGTGCTTTAGGGGTGACTGAAGCTTTCTTT. Translating it yields CASSALGVTEAFF.

This chain uses TRBV7-2 with TRBJ2-1; D call uncertain. V was pared by 1 base and J by 0 bases, with 10 bases between. This CDR3 contains 16 residues. Germline V gene data show CDR1 as SGHTA and CDR2 as FQGNSA. The CDR3 reads CASSLGFGFSYNEQFF. CDR3 DNA: TGTGCCAGCAGCTTAGGCTTCGGGTTCTCCTACAATGAGCAGTTCTTC.

CDR3 region: CASSPGTAALGQPQHF. The CDR3 DNA reads TGTGCCAGCTCACCGGGTACGGCGGCCCTTGGTCAGCCCCAGCATTTT. V and J are TRBV18 and TRBJ1-5; D remains unclear. V dropped 3 bases and J dropped 6 bases, with 18 bases sitting between them. Germline CDR1 KGHSH, CDR2 LQKENI. The CDR3 contains 16 residues.

The chain uses TRBV28 and TRBJ2-1, with D maybe TRBD2 (6 bases). V was clipped by 3 bases and J by 5 bases, with 17 bases between them. This CDR3 has 16 residues. The germline gives CDR1 MDHEN, CDR2 SYDVKM. In DNA form, the CDR3 reads TGTGCCAGCAGTTTGCTTGCGGGACGGGGAGACAATGAGCAGTTCTTC. Translation: CASSLLAGRGDNEQFF.

This chain joins TRBV5-6 and TRBJ1-4; possibly TRBD1 for D (5 bases). Trimming left V 4 bases short and J 8 bases short, with 15 bases between. This CDR3 has 14 amino acids. Germline V gene data show CDR1 as SGHDT and CDR2 as YYEEEE. The CDR3 loop reads CASSLSGISEKLFF. The CDR3 DNA follows: TGTGCCAGCAGCCTATCAGGGATCAGCGAAAAACTGTTTTTT.